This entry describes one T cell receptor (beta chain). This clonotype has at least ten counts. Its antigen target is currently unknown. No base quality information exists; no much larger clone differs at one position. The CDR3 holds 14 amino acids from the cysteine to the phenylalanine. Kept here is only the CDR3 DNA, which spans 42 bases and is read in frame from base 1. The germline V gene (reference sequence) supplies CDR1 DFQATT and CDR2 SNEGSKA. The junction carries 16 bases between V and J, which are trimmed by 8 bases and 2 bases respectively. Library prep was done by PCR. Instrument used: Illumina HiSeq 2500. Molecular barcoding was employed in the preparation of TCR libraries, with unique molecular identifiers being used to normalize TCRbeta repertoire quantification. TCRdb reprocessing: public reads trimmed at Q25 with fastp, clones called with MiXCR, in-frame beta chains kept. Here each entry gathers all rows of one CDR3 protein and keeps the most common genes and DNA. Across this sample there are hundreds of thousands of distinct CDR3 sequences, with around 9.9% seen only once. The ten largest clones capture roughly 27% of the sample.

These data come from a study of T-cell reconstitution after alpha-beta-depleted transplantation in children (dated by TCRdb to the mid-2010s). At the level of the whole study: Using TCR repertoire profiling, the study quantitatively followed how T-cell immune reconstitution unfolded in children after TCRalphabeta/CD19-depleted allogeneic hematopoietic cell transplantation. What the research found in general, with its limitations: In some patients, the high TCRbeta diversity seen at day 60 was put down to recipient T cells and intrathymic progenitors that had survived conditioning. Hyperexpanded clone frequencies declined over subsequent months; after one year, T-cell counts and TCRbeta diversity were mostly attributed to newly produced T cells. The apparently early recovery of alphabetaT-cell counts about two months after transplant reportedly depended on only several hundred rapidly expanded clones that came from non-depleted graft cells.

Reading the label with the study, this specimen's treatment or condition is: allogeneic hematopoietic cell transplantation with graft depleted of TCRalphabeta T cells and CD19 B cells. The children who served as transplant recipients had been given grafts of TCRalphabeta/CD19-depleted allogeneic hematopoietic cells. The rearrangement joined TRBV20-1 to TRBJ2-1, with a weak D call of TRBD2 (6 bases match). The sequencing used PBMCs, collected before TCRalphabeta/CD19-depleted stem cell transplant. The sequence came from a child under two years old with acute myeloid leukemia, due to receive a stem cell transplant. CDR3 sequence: CSWVGGTTYNEQFF. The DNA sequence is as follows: TGCAGTTGGGTCGGCGGGACCACCTACAATGAGCAGTTCTTC.